One and the same sample provided the 27 T cell receptor beta chains below, sequenced in a study of blood T cell repertoires in COVID-19. Assay: immunoSEQ multiplex PCR; the TCRdb copy retains only in-frame clones and omits some. The sample gives 300,000 to 450,000 clones, roughly 90% of which show up once; around 3% is in the top ten. Source material: peripheral blood. The receptors come from a woman aged 25 to 45 with COVID-19, enrolled during active disease.

The chain couples TRBV6-2 or TRBV6-3 to TRBJ2-7; D might be TRBD1 (6 bases). Germline loops: CDR1 MNHEY, CDR2 SVGEGT. This CDR3 comprises 16 residues. The V end was cut by 2 bases, the J end by 1 base, with 15 bases between. CDR3 in amino acids: CASSYRGGRGSYEQYF. The CDR3 nucleotides are TGTGCCAGCAGTTACCGCGGAGGCAGGGGATCCTACGAGCAGTACTTC.

V gene TRBV27 combines with J gene TRBJ1-6, with a tentative D call TRBD1 (5 bases). This CDR3 is built from 13 residues. The V gene's germline CDR1 is MNHEY and CDR2 SMNVEV (reference sequence). V was pared by 8 bases and J by 7 bases, with 12 bases between. This CDR3 reads CASRWGENSPLHF. The CDR3, as DNA: TGTGCCAGCCGTTGGGGGGAAAATTCACCCCTCCACTTT.

The chain recombines TRBV30 with TRBJ2-5, with no clear D. The CDR3 runs 12 residues. Germline lookup yields CDR1 GTSNPN and CDR2 SVGIG (reference sequence). V was pared by 2 bases and J by 4 bases, with 8 bases between. CDR3 protein: CAWSSSPETQYF. Written as DNA, the CDR3 is TGTGCCTGGAGTTCATCCCCAGAGACCCAGTACTTC.

The genes are TRBV9 and TRBJ2-7; D is ambiguous. Germline CDR1 SGDLS, CDR2 YYNGEE. The germline V and J ends were trimmed by 4 bases and 1 base, with 12 bases remaining between them. CDR3 size: 14 residues. The CDR3 sequence is CASSPRARSYEQYF. CDR3 DNA sequence: TGTGCCAGCAGCCCCCGAGCCAGGTCCTACGAGCAGTACTTC.

This chain connects TRBV6-5 to TRBJ1-5; D uncertain. This CDR3 is 15 amino acids long. The germline CDR1 and CDR2 sequences are MNHEY and SVGAGI. With 5 bases removed from V and 7 bases from J, the gap between germline ends came to 18 bases. The CDR3 sequence is CASSQFGEKRQPQHF. The CDR3 DNA follows: TGTGCCAGCAGTCAATTCGGGGAAAAAAGGCAGCCCCAGCATTTT.

The J gene is TRBJ2-6, the V gene TRBV7-6; no definite D call. Per the germline V gene, CDR1 is SGHVS and CDR2 is FNYEAQ. The CDR3 contains 16 residues. The V and J ends lost 3 bases and 1 base respectively, with 10 bases between them. The CDR3 spells CASSFNTRSGANVLTF. CDR3 coding DNA: TGTGCCAGCAGCTTTAACACCAGATCTGGGGCCAACGTCCTGACTTTC.

Worth noting for this clone: Other DNA sequences from this sample encode an identical CDR3 as well. The V call is TRBV19, the J call TRBJ1-2; 7 bases fit TRBD1. The CDR3 loop spans 14 amino acids. Per the germline V gene, CDR1 is LNHDA and CDR2 is SQIVND (reference sequence). Losses at the gene ends were 4 bases for V and 4 bases for J; bases not matched to a gene: 6. CDR3 DNA: TGTGCCAGTAGTACAACTACAGGGGCCTATGGCTACACCTTC. Amino acid sequence: CASSTTTGAYGYTF.

This rearrangement joins TRBV4-3 to TRBJ1-1, with a tentative D call TRBD1 (6 bases). This CDR3 has 14 residues. Germline lookup yields CDR1 LGHNA and CDR2 YSLEER. The ends were cut back, 4 bases at V and 6 bases at J, with 15 bases in the middle. DNA of the CDR3: TGCGCCAGCAGCCGGGACCCAGGGGAATCTGAAGCTTTCTTT. Translated: CASSRDPGESEAFF.

The J gene is TRBJ2-1, the V gene TRBV24-1, with D unclear. The germline V gene encodes CDR1 KGHDR and CDR2 SFDVKD. Trimming took off 9 bases at V and 6 bases at J, with 20 bases between the two ends. This CDR3 is built from 15 residues. The CDR3 DNA is TGTGCCACCTCGTCAACGGCCAATGGGCCCAATGAGCAGTTCTTC. It encodes CATSSTANGPNEQFF.

The rearrangement uses TRBV24-1 and TRBJ2-5; 10 bases align to TRBD2. Germline V gene lookup returns CDR1 KGHDR and CDR2 SFDVKD. CDR3 length equals 16 residues. J lost 4 bases, V lost 11 bases, and 15 bases had no gene match. Here the CDR3 DNA reads TGTGCCATTAGCGGGGGGCGCCGATTAGGAGGAGAGACCCAGTACTTC. It yields the protein CAISGGRRLGGETQYF.

This chain uses TRBV6-2 or TRBV6-3 with TRBJ1-6; tentative D call: TRBD1 (5 bases). CDR3 size: 16 residues. Germline lookup yields CDR1 MNHEY and CDR2 SVGEGT. Trimming cost V 2 bases and J 1 base, with 9 bases left between them. CDR3 sequence (DNA): TGTGCCAGCAGTTACAGGGGAGGATCCTATAATTCACCCCTCCACTTT. It translates to CASSYRGGSYNSPLHF.

The CDR3 bases are TGCGCCAGCAGCTTGGTTCGGGGTAGCACAGATACGCAGTATTTT. Its translation: CASSLVRGSTDTQYF. The J gene is TRBJ2-3, the V gene TRBV5-1; a possible D gene is TRBD2 (5 bases). This CDR3 spans 15 amino acids. CDR1 and CDR2 (germline): SGHRS, YFSETQ. V was pared by 0 bases and J by 0 bases, with 8 bases between.

This sequence joins TRBV10-2 and TRBJ1-2; a weak D match, TRBD1 (5 bases). The length of the CDR3 is 14 residues. V lost 0 bases, J lost 5 bases, and 10 bases lay in between. Germline values: CDR1 WSHSY, CDR2 SAAADI. CDR3 region: CASSESGRGYGYTF. In DNA form, the CDR3 reads TGCGCCAGCAGTGAGTCTGGGCGGGGGTATGGCTACACCTTC.

This chain joins TRBV11-2 and TRBJ1-1; D is possibly TRBD1 (6 bases). Germline-derived CDR1 and CDR2 are SGHAT and FQNNGV. CDR3 length: 15 residues. The V end lost 3 bases, the J end lost 4 bases, and 15 bases lay between the germline ends. This CDR3 reads CASSFGSGDVTEAFF. CDR3 DNA: TGTGCCAGCAGCTTCGGTTCAGGGGATGTCACTGAAGCTTTCTTT.

The chain joins TRBV10-3 to TRBJ1-6, with D unclear. The CDR3 length is 13 residues. V was trimmed by 7 bases and J by 8 bases, leaving 12 bases between them. Germline CDR1 ENHRY, CDR2 SYGVKD. CDR3 nucleotide sequence: TGTGCCATCACCCGCGGGGATCATTCACCCCTCCACTTT. Its translation: CAITRGDHSPLHF.

A remark on this clone: The sample has other DNA sequences that encode this CDR3 too. The genes are TRBV19 and TRBJ2-5; TRBD1 matches at 7 bases. The germline CDR1 and CDR2 sequences are LNHDA and SQIVND (reference sequence). The junction had 3 bases not matched to a gene; V was cut back by 4 bases and J by 4 bases. The CDR3 spans 13 residues. The CDR3 DNA reads as TGTGCCAGTAGTAACAGGGGTAGAGAGACCCAGTACTTC. Amino acids: CASSNRGRETQYF.

This clone was detected a few times. The chain employs TRBV5-4 and TRBJ2-2; tentative D call: TRBD1 (6 bases). This CDR3 has 15 amino acids. Germline assignment: CDR1 SGHNT and CDR2 YYREEE (reference sequence). Trimming stripped 4 bases from V and 1 base from J, with 11 bases between. Here the CDR3 reads CASSRGQMNTGELFF. In nucleotides, the CDR3 is TGTGCCAGCAGCCGCGGACAGATGAACACCGGGGAGCTGTTTTTT.

The chain has TRBV7-9 and TRBJ2-1, with 7 nucleotides matching TRBD1. CDR3 length equals 15 residues. Losses at the gene ends were 3 bases for V and 7 bases for J; bases not matched to a gene: 9. The germline V gene encodes CDR1 SEHNR and CDR2 FQNEAQ (reference sequence). In DNA form, the CDR3 reads TGTGCCAGCAGCTTGGAACCCGGGACAGTGAATGAGCAGTTCTTC. As protein: CASSLEPGTVNEQFF.

The chain is built from TRBV10-3 and TRBJ1-6; D may be TRBD1 (5 bases). CDR1 is ENHRY and CDR2 is SYGVKD in the germline V gene. The CDR3 runs to 12 residues. Trimming removed 10 bases from V and 8 bases from J, with 12 bases in between. CDR3 amino acids: CATKWGDSPLHF. CDR3 in DNA: TGTGCCACCAAATGGGGGGATTCACCCCTCCACTTT.

The chain has TRBV5-4 and TRBJ2-4, with D maybe TRBD2 (6 bases). Between the trimmed V and J ends, which lost 3 bases and 2 bases, there was a span of 27 bases. Germline V gives CDR1 SGHNT, CDR2 YYREEE (reference sequence). This CDR3 has 20 amino acids. The CDR3 reads CASSSSPLARESRSKNIQYF. CDR3 DNA: TGTGCCAGCAGCTCCTCCCCCCTAGCTCGGGAGAGTCGATCCAAAAACATTCAGTACTTC. The whole variable domain, filled in from reference TRBV5-4 and TRBJ2-4, reads ETGVTQSPTHLIKTRGQQVTLRCSSQSGHNTVSWYQQALGQGPQFIFQYYREEENGRGNFPPRFSGLQFPNYSSELNVNALELDDSALYLCASSSSPLARESRSKNIQYFGAGTRLSVL.

The chain has TRBV10-1 and TRBJ2-1, with D tentatively TRBD2 (6 bases). Per the germline V gene, CDR1 is WNHNN and CDR2 is SYGVQD (reference sequence). Trimming pared 6 bases from V and 5 bases from J, leaving 20 bases between. The CDR3 totals 16 residues. The CDR3 DNA is TGCGCCAGCAGCAAAGATTCAGCGGGCCTCAACAATGAGCAGTTCTTC. Protein product: CASSKDSAGLNNEQFF.

The chain carries TRBV19 and TRBJ1-2; TRBD1 agrees at 7 bases. V shed 6 bases and J 4 bases; nucleotides not matched to a gene: 8. Germline V CDR1 and CDR2: LNHDA, SQIVND (reference sequence). The CDR3 is 14 amino acids. CDR3 sequence (DNA): TGTGCCAGTAGCGGACAGGTTACGAGCTATGGCTACACCTTC. The encoded protein is CASSGQVTSYGYTF.

This chain uses TRBV24-1 with TRBJ1-1; D is unresolved. Looked up from germline, CDR1 is KGHDR and CDR2 is SFDVKD. With 5 bases removed from V and 4 bases from J, the gap between germline ends came to 4 bases. The CDR3 runs to 11 residues. The CDR3 loop is CATSVGTEAFF. The CDR3 DNA sequence: TGTGCCACCAGTGTCGGCACTGAAGCTTTCTTT.

The J gene is TRBJ2-3, the V gene TRBV5-1; TRBD2 matches at 8 bases. The V segment lost 6 bases and the J segment 2 bases; nucleotides outside the gene matches: 8. CDR1 is SGHRS, CDR2 YFSETQ, per germline. This CDR3 has 15 amino acids. Here the CDR3 DNA reads TGCGCCAGCAAGGGCGGCGGGGGGTACACAGATACGCAGTATTTT. This sequence encodes CASKGGGGYTDTQYF.

This clone was detected only once. The chain recombines TRBV5-5 with TRBJ1-2; D unresolved. The CDR3 is 15 residues long. The V gene lost 1 base and the J gene lost 8 bases, with 18 bases spanning the gap. Germline assignment: CDR1 SGHKS and CDR2 YYEKEE (reference sequence). Written as DNA, the CDR3 is TGTGCCAGCAGCTTGTTGTCCGACACCAAGCGGGGCTACACCTTC. Its translation: CASSLLSDTKRGYTF. Based on the CDR3 plus reference TRBV5-5 and TRBJ1-2, the full variable domain is DAGVTQSPTHLIKTRGQQVTLRCSPISGHKSVSWYQQVLGQGPQFIFQYYEKEERGRGNFPDRFSARQFPNYSSELNVNALLLGDSALYLCASSLLSDTKRGYTFGSGTRLTVV.

CDR3 loop: CASSLGAGIHEQYV. DNA of the CDR3: TGTGCCAGCAGCTTAGGGGCAGGGATCCACGAGCAGTACGTC. The V and J genes are TRBV7-9 and TRBJ2-7; D is possibly TRBD1 (5 bases). The CDR3 runs 14 residues. CDR1 is SEHNR, CDR2 FQNEAQ, per germline (reference sequence). Deletions cut 1 base from V and 5 bases from J, with 12 bases between.

This sequence joins TRBV6-5 and TRBJ1-1; a possible D gene is TRBD1 (6 bases). The ends were cut back, 6 bases at V and 3 bases at J, with 8 bases in the middle. CDR1 is MNHEY, CDR2 SVGAGI, per germline. This CDR3 spans 12 amino acids. CDR3 nucleotide sequence: TGTGCCAGCAGGTCAGGGGACACTGAAGCTTTCTTT. Amino acids: CASRSGDTEAFF.